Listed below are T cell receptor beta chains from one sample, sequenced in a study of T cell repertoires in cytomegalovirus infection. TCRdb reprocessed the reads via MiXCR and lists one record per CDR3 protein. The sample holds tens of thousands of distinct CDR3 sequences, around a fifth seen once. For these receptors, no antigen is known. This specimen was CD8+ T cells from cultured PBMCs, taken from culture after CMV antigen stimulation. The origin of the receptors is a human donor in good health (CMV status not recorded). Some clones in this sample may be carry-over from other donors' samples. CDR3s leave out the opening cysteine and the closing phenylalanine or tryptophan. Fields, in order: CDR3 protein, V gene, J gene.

CDR3 protein: AISDWELAGISRETQY; V gene: TRBV10-3; J gene: TRBJ2-5
CDR3 protein: ASSHARTGDEGYT; V gene: TRBV4-1; J gene: TRBJ1-2
CDR3 protein: SASGTGTGGYT; V gene: TRBV20-1; J gene: TRBJ1-2
CDR3 protein: ASSLAGTPLEQY; V gene: TRBV11-2; J gene: TRBJ2-7
CDR3 protein: ASSLISGVSNQPQH; V gene: TRBV7-2; J gene: TRBJ1-5
CDR3 protein: ASSFPGGTDTQY; V gene: TRBV5-4; J gene: TRBJ2-3
CDR3 protein: ASSLGGAGINEQF; V gene: TRBV7-9; J gene: TRBJ2-1
CDR3 protein: ASSLIPGREDTQY; V gene: TRBV7-2; J gene: TRBJ2-3
CDR3 protein: ASSLGVGTGNNEQF; V gene: TRBV7-3; J gene: TRBJ2-1
CDR3 protein: ASSLAPNSYNEQF; V gene: TRBV7-8; J gene: TRBJ2-1
CDR3 protein: ATSPMAVSEQF; V gene: TRBV15; J gene: TRBJ2-1
CDR3 protein: ASSPSGGNTGELF; V gene: TRBV7-9; J gene: TRBJ2-2
CDR3 protein: ASSHRGTGHNEQF; V gene: TRBV25-1; J gene: TRBJ2-1
CDR3 protein: ASTLGGEAYEQY; V gene: TRBV6-2/TRBV6-3; J gene: TRBJ2-7
CDR3 protein: ASSLEGQPQH; V gene: TRBV7-9; J gene: TRBJ1-5
CDR3 protein: ASSLVGSTPVLSEQY; V gene: TRBV12-3/TRBV12-4; J gene: TRBJ2-7
CDR3 protein: ASSATSGTTKNRQY; V gene: TRBV7-9; J gene: TRBJ2-4
CDR3 protein: SVYYAGLTYEQF; V gene: TRBV29-1; J gene: TRBJ2-1
CDR3 protein: ASSLGSWGTLH; V gene: TRBV11-2; J gene: TRBJ1-6
CDR3 protein: ASSYSPVMNTEAF; V gene: TRBV6-8; J gene: TRBJ1-1
CDR3 protein: ASSRWGGPLNRETQY; V gene: TRBV5-4; J gene: TRBJ2-5
CDR3 protein: ASSDLAGPRGTDTQY; V gene: TRBV25-1; J gene: TRBJ2-3
CDR3 protein: ASSATARATNEKLF; V gene: TRBV5-1; J gene: TRBJ1-4
CDR3 protein: ATSREGISYNEQF; V gene: TRBV15; J gene: TRBJ2-1